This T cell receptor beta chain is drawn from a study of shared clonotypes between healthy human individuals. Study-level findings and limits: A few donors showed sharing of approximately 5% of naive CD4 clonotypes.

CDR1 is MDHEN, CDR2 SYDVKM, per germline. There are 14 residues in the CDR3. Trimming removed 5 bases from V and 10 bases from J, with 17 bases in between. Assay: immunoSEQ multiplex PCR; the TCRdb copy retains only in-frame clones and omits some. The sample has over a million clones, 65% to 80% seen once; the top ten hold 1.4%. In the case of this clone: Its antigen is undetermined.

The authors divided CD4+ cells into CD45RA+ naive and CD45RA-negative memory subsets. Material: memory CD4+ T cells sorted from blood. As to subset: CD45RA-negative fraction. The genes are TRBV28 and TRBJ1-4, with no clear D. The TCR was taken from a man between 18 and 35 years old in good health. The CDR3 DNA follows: TGTGCCAGCAGTCGGGGAGCGATCGACGGAAAACTGTTTTTT. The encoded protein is CASSRGAIDGKLFF. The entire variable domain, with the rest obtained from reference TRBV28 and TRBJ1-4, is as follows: DVKVTQSSRYLVKRTGEKVFLECVQDMDHENMFWYRQDPGLGLRLIYFSYDVKMKEKGDIPEGYSVSREKKERFSLILESASTNQTSMYLCASSRGAIDGKLFFGSGTQLSVL.